These T cell receptor beta chains were read from a single sample in a study of a mutant IDH1 vaccine in newly diagnosed glioma. These receptors are not linked to any known antigen. TCRdb's copy holds only in-frame clones and misses some; the assay was immunoSEQ multiplex PCR. The sample contains about 67,000 clones, 75% to 90% of which appear only once. The specimen was PBMCs, collected from a glioma patient whose treatment included an IDH1 peptide vaccine. The source is a man aged 18-30 years with glioma. The CDR3 runs from the conserved cysteine through the conserved F or W. A D gene is named only where the DNA matches it firmly. Clone sizes are given selectively: once, few, many, or a class where the clone is expanded.

size	V	J	D	CDR3	DNA
.	TRBV2	TRBJ1-5	.	CASSEFRGRSNQPQHF	TGTGCCAGCAGTGAGTTTCGGGGGCGCAGCAATCAGCCCCAGCATTTT
.	TRBV6-1	TRBJ1-1	TRBD1	CASRTGSVTEAFF	TGTGCCAGCAGGACAGGGAGTGTCACTGAAGCTTTCTTT
.	TRBV5-6	TRBJ2-5	.	CASSPRGWAQETQYF	TGTGCCAGCAGCCCCCGGGGATGGGCCCAAGAGACCCAGTACTTC
.	TRBV6-4	TRBJ2-2	.	CASSDSFGGELFF	TGTGCCAGCAGTGACTCGTTTGGCGGGGAGCTGTTTTTT
.	TRBV6-5	TRBJ2-7	.	CASSPTGLYRFEQYF	TGTGCCAGCAGTCCGACAGGCTTATATCGTTTCGAGCAGTACTTC
.	TRBV19	TRBJ2-2	.	CASSTRVTGELFF	TGTGCCAGTAGTACCAGGGTGACCGGGGAGCTGTTTTTT
.	TRBV11-3	TRBJ1-2	.	CASSLGPGNYGYTF	TGTGCCAGCAGCTTAGGACCAGGGAACTATGGCTACACCTTC
.	TRBV30	TRBJ1-4	.	CAWTRERTEKLFF	TGTGCCTGGACCCGTGAGCGGACCGAAAAACTGTTTTTT
.	TRBV6-5	TRBJ2-1	TRBD2	CASSSVAGREQFF	TGTGCCAGCAGTTCTGTAGCGGGGCGGGAGCAGTTCTTC
.	TRBV5-6	TRBJ1-1	.	CASSFAGFGKNTEAFF	TGTGCCAGCAGCTTTGCGGGATTCGGGAAGAACACTGAAGCTTTCTTT
.	TRBV5-1	TRBJ2-7	TRBD1	CASSTGTGGFGLEQYF	TGCGCCAGCAGCACGGGGACAGGGGGTTTCGGGCTCGAGCAGTACTTC
.	TRBV13	TRBJ1-2	TRBD1	CASSLWTGGAYGYTF	TGTGCCAGCAGCTTGTGGACAGGGGGCGCTTATGGCTACACCTTC
.	TRBV4-3	TRBJ1-5	.	CASSQDRGDGGQPQHF	TGCGCCAGCAGCCAAGATAGAGGAGACGGGGGTCAGCCCCAGCATTTT
.	TRBV28	TRBJ2-4	.	CASSLRAMAKNIQYF	TGTGCCAGCAGTTTAAGGGCAATGGCCAAAAACATTCAGTACTTC
.	TRBV7-9	TRBJ2-1	.	CAIPNLGREGRPWFF	TGTGCCATCCCTAACCTCGGGCGGGAAGGGCGTCCTTGGTTCTTC
.	TRBV4-2	TRBJ2-1	.	CASRGASYNEQFF	TGTGCCAGCCGGGGGGCGTCCTACAATGAGCAGTTCTTC
.	TRBV7-2	TRBJ2-5	.	CASSLGLFTGRKETQYF	TGTGCCAGCAGCTTAGGCTTGTTTACGGGAAGGAAAGAGACCCAGTACTTC
.	TRBV6-1	TRBJ2-7	.	CASSEMVLVSYEQYF	TGTGCCAGCAGTGAAATGGTACTGGTGTCCTACGAGCAGTACTTC
.	TRBV27	TRBJ1-1	.	CASSFSLTERTEAFF	TGTGCCAGCAGTTTCAGTTTAACGGAAAGGACTGAAGCTTTCTTT
few	TRBV2	TRBJ2-1	TRBD2	CASNGLAGDSNEQFF	TGTGCCAGCAACGGACTAGCGGGAGATAGCAATGAGCAGTTCTTC
.	TRBV6-5	TRBJ2-5	.	CASSSVLEGTQYF	TGTGCCAGCAGTTCCGTGCTAGAAGGGACCCAGTACTTC
once	TRBV7-9	TRBJ2-3	.	CASSLWGTDTQYF	TGTGCCAGCAGCCTCTGGGGCACAGATACGCAGTATTTT
.	TRBV9	TRBJ2-5	.	CASSVQGSVGETQYF	TGTGCCAGCAGCGTACAAGGCAGCGTTGGGGAGACCCAGTACTTC
.	TRBV19	TRBJ2-4	.	CASTGGGGFDIQYF	TGTGCCAGTACCGGAGGAGGGGGCTTTGACATTCAGTACTTC
.	TRBV6-1	TRBJ1-2	TRBD1	CASSQMDRGYGYTF	TGTGCCAGCAGTCAAATGGACAGGGGGTATGGCTACACCTTC
.	TRBV6-5	TRBJ2-7	TRBD1	CASRDLTGSSYEQYF	TGTGCCAGCAGAGATTTGACAGGGAGCTCCTACGAGCAGTACTTC
.	TRBV27	TRBJ1-2	.	CASSVTGNYGYTF	TGTGCCAGCAGTGTGACAGGCAACTATGGCTACACCTTC
.	TRBV9	TRBJ1-1	TRBD1	CASSPYVTGGPEAFF	TGTGCCAGCAGCCCCTACGTAACAGGGGGCCCTGAAGCTTTCTTT
.	TRBV18	TRBJ1-4	.	CASSPLGGATNEKLFF	TGTGCCAGCTCACCACTAGGAGGGGCAACTAATGAAAAACTGTTTTTT
.	TRBV6-4	TRBJ2-3	.	CASSGPGGTQYF	TGTGCCAGCAGTGGACCCGGCGGTACGCAGTATTTT
.	TRBV9	TRBJ1-5	.	CASSVGAGNQPQHF	TGTGCCAGCAGCGTAGGGGCTGGCAATCAGCCCCAGCATTTT
.	TRBV7-3	TRBJ2-6	.	CASSLLGDLGANVLTF	TGTGCCAGCAGCTTATTGGGGGATCTTGGGGCCAACGTCCTGACTTTC
.	TRBV7-6	TRBJ1-5	.	CASSLLTGRGDQPQHF	TGTGCCAGCAGCTTATTAACGGGGCGGGGGGATCAGCCCCAGCATTTT
.	TRBV4-1	TRBJ1-2	.	CASSFPESLGLYGYTF	TGCGCCAGCAGCTTTCCAGAATCTTTGGGGCTCTATGGCTACACCTTC
.	TRBV7-9	TRBJ1-1	.	CASTPQGSTEAFF	TGTGCCAGCACGCCCCAGGGGAGCACTGAAGCTTTCTTT
.	TRBV9	TRBJ2-1	.	CASSVGRGGLWDEQFF	TGTGCCAGCAGCGTAGGAAGGGGGGGCCTTTGGGATGAGCAGTTCTTC
medium-sized	TRBV6-5	TRBJ2-1	.	CASSWGRDNEQFF	TGTGCCAGCAGTTGGGGCCGCGACAATGAGCAGTTCTTC
.	TRBV6-1	TRBJ1-1	.	CASSEVGGTTEAFF	TGTGCCAGCAGTGAAGTCGGTGGAACAACTGAAGCTTTCTTT
.	TRBV19	TRBJ2-7	TRBD1	CASSTKRQGVSYEQYF	TGTGCCAGTAGTACGAAGCGACAGGGTGTTTCCTACGAGCAGTACTTC
.	TRBV30	TRBJ2-2	.	CAWRLHTGELFF	TGTGCCTGGAGACTTCACACCGGGGAGCTGTTTTTT
.	TRBV28	TRBJ1-3	.	CASMREAGSGNTIYF	TGTGCCAGCATGAGGGAGGCAGGGTCTGGAAACACCATATATTTT
.	TRBV10-3	TRBJ2-2	.	CAISERGFGELFF	TGTGCCATCAGTGAGAGGGGGTTTGGGGAGCTGTTTTTT